These 14 T cell receptor beta chains were all obtained from the same sample, sequenced in a study of blood T cell repertoires in COVID-19. Assay: immunoSEQ multiplex PCR; the TCRdb copy retains only in-frame clones and omits some. The top ten hold around 4% of the sample, which has 200,000 to 300,000 clones, around 89% seen once. Sequenced input: PBMCs or T cells enriched from blood (not recorded which). These receptors were taken from a woman in her 30s who had recovered from COVID-19.

This clone has just a few counts. The J gene is TRBJ2-6, the V gene TRBV5-1; no clear D gene. Trimming stripped 5 bases from V and 0 bases from J, with 18 bases between. Looked up from germline, CDR1 is SGHRS and CDR2 is YFSETQ. This CDR3 spans 18 amino acids. In DNA, the CDR3 is TGCGCCAGCAGGTATATGTCGGTCCTGAGCTCTGGGGCCAACGTCCTGACTTTC. It encodes CASRYMSVLSSGANVLTF.

The chain has TRBV29-1 and TRBJ2-7; tentative D call: TRBD2 (5 bases). The CDR3 is 17 residues long. Germline lookup yields CDR1 SQVTM and CDR2 ANQGSEA. The V and J ends lost 1 base and 0 bases respectively, with 19 bases between them. The DNA of the CDR3 is TGCAGCGTTGAAGGAGCCCCGGGAAGCGGAAGCTCCTACGAGCAGTACTTC. Encoded protein: CSVEGAPGSGSSYEQYF.

The gene calls are TRBV12-3 or TRBV12-4 and TRBJ2-2; the match to TRBD2 covers 7 bases. The CDR3 contains 13 residues. V trimming: 6 bases; J trimming: 6 bases; junction bases outside the gene matches: 4. The CDR3 DNA sequence: TGTGCCAGCAGGCGGCGGGAGTCCGGGGAGCTGTTTTTT. Its protein product is CASRRRESGELFF.

This chain links TRBV19 with TRBJ1-2; TRBD1 is a possible D gene (5 bases). The CDR3 is 16 residues long. Trimming shortened V by 5 bases and J by 5 bases, and 21 bases separated the two germline ends. Germline V gives CDR1 LNHDA, CDR2 SQIVND (reference sequence). Written as DNA, the CDR3 is TGTGCCAGTAGTCTAGTTCCCGGGACGGGAGTTTATGGCTACACCTTC. This translates into CASSLVPGTGVYGYTF.

This sequence joins TRBV7-2 and TRBJ2-1; 9 nucleotides align to TRBD1. The V gene end was trimmed by 5 bases and the J gene end by 8 bases; junction bases not matched to a gene: 10. Germline V gene data show CDR1 as SGHTA and CDR2 as FQGNSA. The CDR3 runs 15 residues. The DNA for the CDR3 is TGTGCCAGCAGCCCCGGGACAGGGTATATAGATGAGCAGTTCTTC. Translated: CASSPGTGYIDEQFF.

For the CDR3, the DNA is TGTGCCAGCAGCTTACTAGCGGGAGGGGACACCGGGGAGCTGTTTTTT. This codes for CASSLLAGGDTGELFF. The V call is TRBV7-3, the J call TRBJ2-2; 12 nucleotides align to TRBD2. Losses at the gene ends were 2 bases for V and 3 bases for J; bases not matched to a gene: 1. The length of the CDR3 is 16 residues. Germline values: CDR1 SGHTA, CDR2 FQGTGA.

This rearrangement joins TRBV7-9 to TRBJ1-1; possibly TRBD1 for D (5 bases). This CDR3 is 14 amino acids long. V shed 1 base and J shed 4 bases, with 10 bases lying between them. CDR1 is SEHNR and CDR2 is FQNEAQ in the germline V gene (reference sequence). The chain's CDR3 is CASSLGQGSTEAFF. The CDR3 DNA reads as TGTGCCAGCAGCTTAGGGCAGGGCAGCACTGAAGCTTTCTTT. Drawing the rest from reference TRBV7-9 and TRBJ1-1, the complete variable domain is DTGVSQNPRHKITKRGQNVTFRCDPISEHNRLYWYRQTLGQGPEFLTYFQNEAQLEKSRLLSDRFSAERPKGSFSTLEIQRTEQGDSAMYLCASSLGQGSTEAFFGQGTRLTVV.

This sequence joins TRBV5-1 and TRBJ1-1, with 7 bases lining up with TRBD1. There are 14 residues in the CDR3. CDR1 and CDR2 from the germline V gene are SGHRS and YFSETQ. V lost 2 bases and J lost 3; bases outside the gene matches: 4. CDR3 residues: CASSFPGQYTEAFF. CDR3 nucleotides: TGCGCCAGCAGCTTTCCGGGACAGTACACTGAAGCTTTCTTT.

This clone appeared many times. The DNA for the CDR3 is TGTGCCAGTAGTCTTAGGGACAGGATAGGCACTGAAGCTTTCTTT. Translating it yields CASSLRDRIGTEAFF. The gene calls are TRBV19 and TRBJ1-1, with 8 bases that match TRBD1. Germline CDR1 LNHDA, CDR2 SQIVND (reference sequence). The junction had 9 bases not matched to a gene; V was cut back by 5 bases and J by 4 bases. CDR3 length equals 15 residues. Variable domain in full (rest from reference TRBV19 and TRBJ1-1): DGGITQSPKYLFRKEGQNVTLSCEQNLNHDAMYWYRQDPGQGLRLIYYSQIVNDFQKGDIAEGYSVSREKKESFPLTVTSAQKNPTAFYLCASSLRDRIGTEAFFGQGTRLTVV.

V and J are TRBV28 and TRBJ1-2, with 7 bases fitting TRBD1. CDR3 size: 15 residues. Unmatched junction bases numbered 13, after V lost 10 bases and J lost 2 bases. CDR1 and CDR2 (germline): MDHEN, SYDVKM. CDR3 sequence reads: CATRDSQNQNYGYTF. CDR3 nucleotides: TGTGCCACCCGGGACAGTCAAAACCAGAACTATGGCTACACCTTC.

The chain recombines TRBV18 with TRBJ1-4; tentative D call: TRBD1 (6 bases). Trimming removed 2 bases from V and 8 bases from J, with 12 bases in between. The CDR3 is 14 residues long. Germline V gives CDR1 KGHSH, CDR2 LQKENI. CDR3 sequence reads: CASSPMAGAEKLFF. The DNA of the CDR3 is TGTGCCAGCTCACCAATGGCAGGGGCCGAAAAACTGTTTTTT.

In DNA form, the CDR3 reads TGTGCCAGCAGCTCTAGACTAGCGGGAGGTACAGATACGCAGTATTTT. Protein sequence: CASSSRLAGGTDTQYF. V gene TRBV9 combines with J gene TRBJ2-3; 13 nucleotides agree with TRBD2. Germline trimming cut 4 bases from V and 3 bases from J; bases unmatched to any gene: 5. This CDR3 contains 16 residues. Germline CDR1 and CDR2: SGDLS and YYNGEE.

This clone was counted a single time. The chain recombines TRBV29-1 with TRBJ2-2; 7 nucleotides agree with TRBD2. V trimming: 5 bases; J trimming: 1 base; junction bases outside the gene matches: 4. The CDR3 has 14 amino acids. Germline V lookup: CDR1 SQVTM, CDR2 ANQGSEA. CDR3 amino acids: CSVRAGMNTGELFF. The DNA for the CDR3 is TGCAGCGTTCGAGCGGGGATGAACACCGGGGAGCTGTTTTTT.

The chain has TRBV28 and TRBJ2-7; D remains ambiguous. Trimming removed 4 bases from V and 2 bases from J, with 6 bases in between. Germline V CDR1 and CDR2: MDHEN, SYDVKM. This CDR3 region has 12 residues. CDR3 DNA sequence: TGTGCCAGCAGTTCCTTCCCCTACGAGCAGTACTTC. Encoded protein: CASSSFPYEQYF.